This is a list of T cell receptor beta chains from one sample in a study of blood T cell repertoires in COVID-19. Sequencing was performed with immunoSEQ multiplex PCR; in TCRdb, only in-frame clones are kept and a portion is missing. Of tens of thousands of clones detected, roughly 87% appear once; the ten largest clones hold 22%. The specimen sequenced was peripheral blood. These receptors all come from a woman aged 60-70 years with acute or convalescent COVID-19. CDR3s include the opening cysteine and the closing phenylalanine or tryptophan. Fields, in order: clone size, V gene, D gene, J gene, CDR3 DNA, CDR3 protein. D genes are given only for firm matches. Expanded clones are given a class, and other clones once, few, many or no size at all.

clone size: .; V gene: TRBV6-2/TRBV6-3; D gene: .; J gene: TRBJ1-5; CDR3 DNA: TGTGCCAGCACCCCGGGCCAGCCCCAGCATTTT; CDR3 protein: CASTPGQPQHF
clone size: .; V gene: TRBV6-5; D gene: TRBD1; J gene: TRBJ1-1; CDR3 DNA: TGTGCCAGCAGACGGGGACAGCAGAACACTGAAGCTTTCTTT; CDR3 protein: CASRRGQQNTEAFF
clone size: .; V gene: TRBV18; D gene: .; J gene: TRBJ2-2; CDR3 DNA: TGTGCCAGCTCACCGCAGGGGAACACCGGGGAGCTGTTTTTT; CDR3 protein: CASSPQGNTGELFF
clone size: .; V gene: TRBV7-9; D gene: .; J gene: TRBJ2-7; CDR3 DNA: TGTGCCAGCAGCTTCAACGGGGACTCCTACGAGCAGTACTTC; CDR3 protein: CASSFNGDSYEQYF
clone size: once; V gene: TRBV5-1; D gene: .; J gene: TRBJ2-5; CDR3 DNA: TGCGCCAGCAACTCAGGGTCCCAAGAGACCCAGTACTTC; CDR3 protein: CASNSGSQETQYF
clone size: .; V gene: TRBV7-7; D gene: .; J gene: TRBJ2-3; CDR3 DNA: TGTGCTAGCAGCGTAGCAGGGGCAGATACGCAGTATTTT; CDR3 protein: CASSVAGADTQYF
clone size: .; V gene: TRBV27; D gene: TRBD1; J gene: TRBJ1-2; CDR3 DNA: TGTGCCAGCAAGACATATCGTGGACAGGGCACCGGAGCTAACTATGGCTACACCTTC; CDR3 protein: CASKTYRGQGTGANYGYTF
clone size: .; V gene: TRBV3-1/TRBV3-2; D gene: .; J gene: TRBJ1-5; CDR3 DNA: TGTGCCAGCAGCGCAAATCAGGGTATCAATCAGCCCCAGCATTTT; CDR3 protein: CASSANQGINQPQHF
clone size: .; V gene: TRBV29-1; D gene: .; J gene: TRBJ1-2; CDR3 DNA: TGCAGCGCCCTTACCAGGGGACCACTGAACTATGGCTACACCTTC; CDR3 protein: CSALTRGPLNYGYTF
clone size: few; V gene: TRBV7-8; D gene: TRBD1; J gene: TRBJ1-1; CDR3 DNA: TGTGCCAGCAGCTTAGCGGGACAGGGAGGGAGAGCTTTCTTT; CDR3 protein: CASSLAGQGGRAFF
clone size: once; V gene: TRBV24-1; D gene: TRBD1; J gene: TRBJ2-2; CDR3 DNA: TGTGCCACCAGTGATGAGACAGGGGACGGGTCCGGGGAGCTGTTTTTT; CDR3 protein: CATSDETGDGSGELFF
clone size: .; V gene: TRBV4-3; D gene: .; J gene: TRBJ2-7; CDR3 DNA: TGCGCCAGCAGCCAAGCCGCGGGTTACGAGCAGTACTTC; CDR3 protein: CASSQAAGYEQYF
clone size: .; V gene: TRBV19; D gene: .; J gene: TRBJ1-4; CDR3 DNA: TGTGCCAGCCAACCCCGAGGATTCTCAACTAATGAAAAACTGTTTTTT; CDR3 protein: CASQPRGFSTNEKLFF
clone size: .; V gene: TRBV9; D gene: .; J gene: TRBJ2-3; CDR3 DNA: TGTGCCAGCAGCGCTATATCGACAGATACGCAGTATTTT; CDR3 protein: CASSAISTDTQYF
clone size: once; V gene: TRBV6-2/TRBV6-3; D gene: TRBD1; J gene: TRBJ1-5; CDR3 DNA: TGTGCCAGCAGTTACGCTACAGGGGGCGAACAGCCCCAGCATTTT; CDR3 protein: CASSYATGGEQPQHF
clone size: .; V gene: TRBV20-1; D gene: TRBD2; J gene: TRBJ2-3; CDR3 DNA: TGCAGTGCTAGTATGCTAGCGGGTCGTGGAGATACGCAGTATTTT; CDR3 protein: CSASMLAGRGDTQYF
clone size: few; V gene: TRBV21-1; D gene: .; J gene: TRBJ2-7; CDR3 DNA: TGTGCCAGCAGATACACAGGGGCGTACGAGCAGTACTTC; CDR3 protein: CASRYTGAYEQYF
clone size: .; V gene: TRBV24-1; D gene: TRBD2; J gene: TRBJ2-3; CDR3 DNA: TGTGCCACCAGTGACTCTAGCGGGGGACTGTTTTCGGATACGCAGTATTTT; CDR3 protein: CATSDSSGGLFSDTQYF
clone size: .; V gene: TRBV7-8; D gene: TRBD2; J gene: TRBJ2-3; CDR3 DNA: TGTGCCAGCAGCTTAGTGTCTAGCGGGGGAACTAGCACAGATACGCAGTATTTT; CDR3 protein: CASSLVSSGGTSTDTQYF
clone size: .; V gene: TRBV4-3; D gene: TRBD1; J gene: TRBJ1-6; CDR3 DNA: TGCGCCAGCAGCCCAGGGACAGGGCGAAATTCACCCCTCCACTTT; CDR3 protein: CASSPGTGRNSPLHF
clone size: once; V gene: TRBV7-9; D gene: .; J gene: TRBJ2-2; CDR3 DNA: TGTGCCAGCAGATCAGGCAGGGTAGGGAACACCGGGGAGCTGTTTTTT; CDR3 protein: CASRSGRVGNTGELFF
clone size: once; V gene: TRBV5-1; D gene: TRBD1; J gene: TRBJ1-6; CDR3 DNA: TGCGCCAGCAGCTTGGTCGGGACAGATAATTCACCCCTCCACTTT; CDR3 protein: CASSLVGTDNSPLHF
clone size: few; V gene: TRBV5-1; D gene: .; J gene: TRBJ1-1; CDR3 DNA: TGCGCCAGCAGCTTGGCACAGGGTGGGGAAGCTTTCTTT; CDR3 protein: CASSLAQGGEAFF
clone size: .; V gene: TRBV18; D gene: TRBD1; J gene: TRBJ2-2; CDR3 DNA: TGTGCCAGCTCACCGGGACAGGGAACCGGGGAGCTGTTTTTT; CDR3 protein: CASSPGQGTGELFF
clone size: .; V gene: TRBV10-3; D gene: TRBD2; J gene: TRBJ2-7; CDR3 DNA: TGTGCCATCAGTGATGTAACTAGCGGGGGTTACGAGCAGTACTTC; CDR3 protein: CAISDVTSGGYEQYF
clone size: .; V gene: TRBV6-4; D gene: .; J gene: TRBJ1-2; CDR3 DNA: TGTGCCAGCAGTGACGGCGGGGAAAGATACACCTTC; CDR3 protein: CASSDGGERYTF
clone size: .; V gene: TRBV9; D gene: TRBD1; J gene: TRBJ1-1; CDR3 DNA: TGTGCCAGCAGCGTGGGGGGCGACAGGGGAGGCACTGAAGCTTTCTTT; CDR3 protein: CASSVGGDRGGTEAFF
clone size: .; V gene: TRBV7-8; D gene: .; J gene: TRBJ1-3; CDR3 DNA: TGTGCCAGCAGCCTAGAGGGAGTTCGAAACACCATATATTTT; CDR3 protein: CASSLEGVRNTIYF
clone size: once; V gene: TRBV5-1; D gene: .; J gene: TRBJ1-1; CDR3 DNA: TGCGCCAGCAGCTTGAGCATGGGGGGTGAAGCTTTCTTT; CDR3 protein: CASSLSMGGEAFF
clone size: few; V gene: TRBV4-2; D gene: .; J gene: TRBJ1-5; CDR3 DNA: TGTGCCAGCAGCCAAGCTGGAGGGAATCAGCCCCAGCATTTT; CDR3 protein: CASSQAGGNQPQHF
clone size: .; V gene: TRBV6-5; D gene: .; J gene: TRBJ2-1; CDR3 DNA: TGTGCCAGCCTCTCTCCTTCTTACAATGAGCAGTTCTTC; CDR3 protein: CASLSPSYNEQFF
clone size: .; V gene: TRBV6-5; D gene: .; J gene: TRBJ2-1; CDR3 DNA: TGTGCCAGCAGGGAGGGCACGGAGAATGAGCAGTTCTTC; CDR3 protein: CASREGTENEQFF
clone size: .; V gene: TRBV6-6; D gene: TRBD2; J gene: TRBJ2-3; CDR3 DNA: TGTGCCAGCAGACGACTAGCGGGGGGGAGCACAGATACGCAGTATTTT; CDR3 protein: CASRRLAGGSTDTQYF
clone size: .; V gene: TRBV7-3; D gene: TRBD2; J gene: TRBJ2-7; CDR3 DNA: TGTGCCAGCAGCTTAGGGACTAGCGGGGCCAGGGAGGCCTACGAGCAGTACTTC; CDR3 protein: CASSLGTSGAREAYEQYF
clone size: .; V gene: TRBV4-1; D gene: TRBD2; J gene: TRBJ2-1; CDR3 DNA: TGCGCCAGCAGCCAAGTTACTAGCGGGGTCTACAATGAGCAGTTCTTC; CDR3 protein: CASSQVTSGVYNEQFF
clone size: .; V gene: TRBV7-9; D gene: .; J gene: TRBJ2-2; CDR3 DNA: TGTGCCAGCTTTGGGGCGGGGGCTACCAGAAACACCGGGGAGCTGTTTTTT; CDR3 protein: CASFGAGATRNTGELFF
clone size: .; V gene: TRBV7-2; D gene: .; J gene: TRBJ1-2; CDR3 DNA: TGTGCCAGCAGCTTATCCGTTGCCGGTGGCTACACCTTC; CDR3 protein: CASSLSVAGGYTF
clone size: .; V gene: TRBV14; D gene: .; J gene: TRBJ2-1; CDR3 DNA: TGTGCCAGCAGCTTTGGGAGCACCTACAATGAGCAGTTCTTC; CDR3 protein: CASSFGSTYNEQFF
clone size: .; V gene: TRBV30; D gene: .; J gene: TRBJ2-7; CDR3 DNA: TGTGCCTGGAGTTTATCCAACACAGGGCTCTACGAGCAGTACTTC; CDR3 protein: CAWSLSNTGLYEQYF
clone size: .; V gene: TRBV7-3; D gene: .; J gene: TRBJ2-1; CDR3 DNA: TGTGCCAGCAGCTTAGGACAGATCAATTACAATGAGCAGTTCTTC; CDR3 protein: CASSLGQINYNEQFF
clone size: few; V gene: TRBV7-8; D gene: TRBD1; J gene: TRBJ1-2; CDR3 DNA: TGTGCCAGCAGCCGAGGACAGGCTCAAAACTATGGCTACACCTTC; CDR3 protein: CASSRGQAQNYGYTF
clone size: few; V gene: TRBV6-1; D gene: .; J gene: TRBJ1-3; CDR3 DNA: TGTGCCAGCAGTGATGGAGGTTCCGGAAACACCATATATTTT; CDR3 protein: CASSDGGSGNTIYF
clone size: .; V gene: TRBV7-8; D gene: .; J gene: TRBJ2-3; CDR3 DNA: TGTGCCAGCAGCTTACGGACGGGGTTGGGCACAGATACGCAGTATTTT; CDR3 protein: CASSLRTGLGTDTQYF
clone size: .; V gene: TRBV7-8; D gene: TRBD2; J gene: TRBJ2-7; CDR3 DNA: TGTGCCAGCAGCTTAGGGGGCGGGAGGCCAAACTACGAGCAGTACTTC; CDR3 protein: CASSLGGGRPNYEQYF
clone size: few; V gene: TRBV18; D gene: .; J gene: TRBJ2-2; CDR3 DNA: TGTGCCAGCTCACCAATAGGTCTGACTATTCGTGGAGGGGAGCTGTTTTTT; CDR3 protein: CASSPIGLTIRGGELFF
clone size: .; V gene: TRBV7-6; D gene: .; J gene: TRBJ2-1; CDR3 DNA: TGTGCCAGCAGCTTAGCGCCTGGGGAGCTAGAGCAGTTCTTC; CDR3 protein: CASSLAPGELEQFF
clone size: .; V gene: TRBV30; D gene: .; J gene: TRBJ2-1; CDR3 DNA: TGTGCCTGGAGTTCCGGCATAGGGGGGGATGAGCAGTTCTTC; CDR3 protein: CAWSSGIGGDEQFF
clone size: .; V gene: TRBV24-1; D gene: .; J gene: TRBJ2-3; CDR3 DNA: TGTGCCACCAGTGATTTGCGGGGCACAGATACGCAGTATTTT; CDR3 protein: CATSDLRGTDTQYF
clone size: .; V gene: TRBV5-8; D gene: .; J gene: TRBJ1-5; CDR3 DNA: TGTGCCAGCAGCTTGGTCCGGGGGTATCAGCCCCAGCATTTT; CDR3 protein: CASSLVRGYQPQHF
clone size: .; V gene: TRBV4-1; D gene: .; J gene: TRBJ1-5; CDR3 DNA: TGCGCCAGCAGCCAAGAATCGGGAAACCAGCCCCAGCATTTT; CDR3 protein: CASSQESGNQPQHF
clone size: .; V gene: TRBV23-1; D gene: .; J gene: TRBJ2-1; CDR3 DNA: TGCGCCAGTAAGTCCAGGGGAAAAATCAGGAATGAGCAGTTCTTC; CDR3 protein: CASKSRGKIRNEQFF
clone size: once; V gene: TRBV15; D gene: .; J gene: TRBJ1-5; CDR3 DNA: TGTGCCACCAGCAGAGCATTCGGGCTGGGACAACAAAATCAGCCCCAGCATTTT; CDR3 protein: CATSRAFGLGQQNQPQHF
clone size: .; V gene: TRBV3-1/TRBV3-2; D gene: .; J gene: TRBJ2-2; CDR3 DNA: TGTGCCAGCAGCCAAGAAGGGACAACCACCGGGGAGCTGTTTTTT; CDR3 protein: CASSQEGTTTGELFF
clone size: .; V gene: TRBV6-5; D gene: .; J gene: TRBJ1-2; CDR3 DNA: TGTGCCAGCAGTTACGGGGAGGCGGGTGGCTACACCTTC; CDR3 protein: CASSYGEAGGYTF
clone size: .; V gene: TRBV18; D gene: .; J gene: TRBJ1-2; CDR3 DNA: TGTGCCAGCTCACCAAAGGGGGACGGGCCTTATGGCTACACCTTC; CDR3 protein: CASSPKGDGPYGYTF